The 27 T cell receptor beta chains below all came from one sample that was sequenced in a study of T cell changes during pregnancy in multiple sclerosis (dated by TCRdb to about 2019). Library creation used the immunoSEQ multiplex PCR assay. Held by TCRdb, this immuneACCESS table contains in-frame sequences only and omits some clones. Under half of the omission traces to an unresolved V gene where checked; the cause of the rest is unknown. The sample has 50,000 to 55,000 clones on record, more than 85% of them singletons. Nearly 0.4% of the sample lies in the top ten. The input for sequencing was CD4+ T cells from peripheral blood mononuclear cells, taken after pregnancy. The origin of the receptors is a female donor with multiple sclerosis, enrolled in a pregnancy study.

The gene calls are TRBV5-1 and TRBJ2-5; 12 bases agree with TRBD2. V dropped 4 bases and J dropped 5; count of bases not matched to a gene: 6. This CDR3 is 15 amino acids long. CDR1 SGHRS and CDR2 YFSETQ come from the germline V gene. CDR3 amino acids: CASSHRLAGVETQYF. CDR3 DNA sequence: TGCGCCAGCAGCCATCGACTAGCGGGAGTCGAGACCCAGTACTTC.

V and J are TRBV6-1 and TRBJ1-1; D perhaps matches TRBD1 (6 bases). From germline, CDR1 is MNHNS and CDR2 SASEGT. Trimming shortened V by 6 bases and J by 1 base, and 12 bases separated the two germline ends. The CDR3 consists of 14 residues. The CDR3 reads CASRFRTENTEAFF. CDR3 nucleotide sequence: TGTGCCAGCAGGTTCCGGACAGAGAACACTGAAGCTTTCTTT.

Only a few counts were recorded for this clone. V gene TRBV5-5 combines with J gene TRBJ1-1, with D uncertain. The CDR3 is made up of 13 amino acids. The germline CDR1 and CDR2 sequences are SGHKS and YYEKEE (reference sequence). V was clipped by 3 bases and J by 0 bases, with 6 bases between them. CDR3 bases: TGTGCCAGCAGCTGGGCCATGAACACTGAAGCTTTCTTT. It codes for CASSWAMNTEAFF.

The V gene is TRBV6-4, the J gene TRBJ1-2; TRBD1 aligns across 9 bases. The V gene's germline CDR1 is MRHNA and CDR2 SNTAGT. V lost 5 bases to trimming and J lost 8 bases; unmatched junction nucleotides: 9. The CDR3 runs to 14 residues. CDR3 DNA sequence: TGTGCCAGCAGTCTGACAGGGGGGAGAGGGGGCTACACCTTC. This encodes CASSLTGGRGGYTF.

The rearrangement joins TRBV30 to TRBJ2-3; TRBD1 agrees at 10 bases. The germline V gene encodes CDR1 GTSNPN and CDR2 SVGIG (reference sequence). The CDR3 sequence is 14 residues long. Germline trimming cut 3 bases from V and 6 bases from J; bases unmatched to any gene: 6. The CDR3 loop reads CAWSPDRGLDTQYF. The CDR3 DNA follows: TGTGCCTGGAGCCCAGACAGGGGGCTGGATACGCAGTATTTT.

The J gene is TRBJ1-5, the V gene TRBV19; 7 bases fit TRBD1. Germline CDR1 and CDR2: LNHDA and SQIVND (reference sequence). V trimming: 7 bases; J trimming: 4 bases; junction bases outside the gene matches: 4. The CDR3 runs 13 residues. The CDR3 loop is CASTLQGNQPQHF. DNA of the CDR3: TGTGCCAGTACTCTACAGGGGAATCAGCCCCAGCATTTT. The full variable domain, rest sourced from reference TRBV19 and TRBJ1-5, is DGGITQSPKYLFRKEGQNVTLSCEQNLNHDAMYWYRQDPGQGLRLIYYSQIVNDFQKGDIAEGYSVSREKKESFPLTVTSAQKNPTAFYLCASTLQGNQPQHFGDGTRLSIL.

The chain couples TRBV5-1 to TRBJ2-1; 7 nucleotides line up with TRBD2. The CDR3 totals 15 residues. Germline CDR1 SGHRS, CDR2 YFSETQ. V was clipped by 0 bases and J by 4 bases; unmatched bases: 4. The CDR3, as DNA: TGCGCCAGCAGCTTGGGCGGGAGCGAATACAATGAGCAGTTCTTC. Residues: CASSLGGSEYNEQFF.

V and J are TRBV7-2 and TRBJ1-5, with D perhaps TRBD1 (5 bases). This CDR3 has 15 amino acids. V was trimmed by 0 bases and J by 7 bases, leaving 13 bases between them. The V gene's germline CDR1 is SGHTA and CDR2 FQGNSA. CDR3 DNA: TGTGCCAGCAGCTTAGCCCCTACAGGCGAGCAGCCCCAGCATTTT. Protein product: CASSLAPTGEQPQHF.

V is TRBV25-1 and J is TRBJ1-4; D may be TRBD1 (5 bases). Germline-derived CDR1 and CDR2 are MGHDK and SYGVNS. The length of the CDR3 is 15 residues. V was trimmed by 0 bases and J by 5 bases, leaving 10 bases between them. DNA for the CDR3: TGTGCCAGCAGTGAATACCGGGGGGGGAATGAAAAACTGTTTTTT. Amino acid sequence: CASSEYRGGNEKLFF.

The J gene is TRBJ2-3, the V gene TRBV6-5, with 9 bases that match TRBD2. CDR1 MNHEY and CDR2 SVGAGI come from the germline V gene. Trimming at V came to 2 bases and at J to 5 bases, leaving 5 bases not matched to a gene. The CDR3 contains 15 residues. DNA for the CDR3: TGTGCCAGCAGTTACCAGAGTAGCGGGAGAGATACGCAGTATTTT. It translates to CASSYQSSGRDTQYF.

The V and J genes are TRBV29-1 and TRBJ2-1; the D is unclear. Germline V CDR1 and CDR2: SQVTM, ANQGSEA. The V gene lost 4 bases and the J gene lost 7 bases, with 8 bases spanning the gap. The CDR3 contains 11 residues. The DNA of the CDR3 is TGCAGCGTTGTAGTTACGAATGAGCAGTTCTTC. As protein: CSVVVTNEQFF.

The rearrangement joins TRBV2 to TRBJ1-5, with D possibly matching TRBD1 (5 bases). The CDR3 length is 15 residues. Germline V gene data show CDR1 as SNHLY and CDR2 as FYNNEI. Trimming stripped 2 bases from V and 5 bases from J, with 13 bases between. The CDR3 loop reads CASSEQGRRDQPQHF. CDR3 DNA: TGTGCCAGCAGTGAACAGGGAAGGAGAGATCAGCCCCAGCATTTT.

V is TRBV28 and J is TRBJ1-4; 9 nucleotides align to TRBD1. The germline CDR1 and CDR2 sequences are MDHEN and SYDVKM. The junction had 5 bases not matched to a gene; V was cut back by 7 bases and J by 5 bases. This CDR3 has 14 amino acids. CDR3 DNA: TGTGCCAGCAAACTACAGGGGGCGAATGAAAAACTGTTTTTT. This translates into CASKLQGANEKLFF.

J is TRBJ1-2 and V is TRBV6-1; 8 bases line up with TRBD1. The CDR3 runs to 13 residues. V lost 6 bases, J lost 8 bases, and 8 bases stayed unmatched. Germline CDR1 and CDR2: MNHNS and SASEGT. The CDR3 coding sequence is TGTGCCAGCAGATCGGACAGGGCTCGGGGCTACACCTTC. Translation gives CASRSDRARGYTF.

The gene calls are TRBV5-1 and TRBJ2-3; TRBD2 aligns across 7 bases. The CDR3 is made up of 16 amino acids. V shed 4 bases, J shed 4 bases, and the junction held 12 bases outside the gene matches. The germline V gene encodes CDR1 SGHRS and CDR2 YFSETQ. CDR3 region: CASSPVAGLPADTQYF. The CDR3 nucleotides are TGCGCCAGCAGCCCTGTAGCGGGCCTACCGGCAGATACGCAGTATTTT.

The chain employs TRBV6-5 and TRBJ2-7; a weak D match, TRBD1 (6 bases). V was pared by 0 bases and J by 5 bases, with 14 bases between. There are 15 residues in the CDR3. The V gene's germline CDR1 is MNHEY and CDR2 SVGAGI. The CDR3 here is CASSYSRTAGHEQYF. DNA for the CDR3: TGTGCCAGCAGTTACTCGCGGACAGCCGGACACGAGCAGTACTTC.

With respect to this clone: Other DNA variants within this sample encode the same CDR3. The chain couples TRBV19 to TRBJ2-6; 7 bases fit TRBD1. The CDR3 has 14 amino acids. V lost 9 bases and J lost 4; bases outside the gene matches: 6. The germline V gene encodes CDR1 LNHDA and CDR2 SQIVND (reference sequence). The CDR3 spells CASSTGTGANVLTF. As DNA, the CDR3 is TGTGCCAGCTCGACAGGGACAGGGGCCAACGTCCTGACTTTC.

This CDR3 is CASRRDIRTDVYEQYF. The CDR3 DNA reads as TGTGCCAGCAGACGCGACATCCGCACGGATGTGTACGAGCAGTACTTC. The V and J genes are TRBV27 and TRBJ2-7, with unresolved D. Germline lookup yields CDR1 MNHEY and CDR2 SMNVEV (reference sequence). V lost 6 bases to trimming and J lost 4 bases, with 22 bases between them. The CDR3 loop spans 16 amino acids.

This clone came up once. The CDR3 DNA sequence: TGTGCCAGCAGCTTAGGAAGCTTATTTACCGCCGGGGAGCTGTTTTTT. Translating it yields CASSLGSLFTAGELFF. The genes are TRBV7-8 and TRBJ2-2; D unresolved. The CDR3 is made up of 16 amino acids. Germline loops: CDR1 SGHVS, CDR2 FQNEAQ. V lost 1 base, J lost 6 bases, and 15 bases lay in between. The whole variable domain, remainder taken from reference TRBV7-8 and TRBJ2-2, is GAGVSQSPRYKVAKRGQDVALRCDPISGHVSLFWYQQALGQGPEFLTYFQNEAQLDKSGLPSDRFFAERPEGSVSTLKIQRTQQEDSAVYLCASSLGSLFTAGELFFGEGSRLTVL.

This chain links TRBV11-3 with TRBJ2-5, with 11 nucleotides matching TRBD2. Trimming took 1 base from V and 1 from J; bases not matched to a gene: 2. CDR1 SGHNT and CDR2 YENEEA come from the germline V gene. The CDR3 totals 16 residues. As DNA, the CDR3 is TGTGCCAGCAGCTTAGGCGGACTAGCGGGCCAAGAGACCCAGTACTTC. Its protein is CASSLGGLAGQETQYF.

The CDR3 sequence: CASSLGRQVSNYGYTF. DNA for the CDR3: TGTGCCAGCAGCTTGGGTCGACAGGTCTCTAACTATGGCTACACCTTC. The gene calls are TRBV5-4 and TRBJ1-2, with D maybe TRBD1 (6 bases). V was trimmed by 0 bases and J by 0 bases, leaving 12 bases between them. This CDR3 region has 16 residues. Germline CDR1 and CDR2: SGHNT and YYREEE (reference sequence).

V gene TRBV28 combines with J gene TRBJ2-1, with 7 positions matching TRBD1. V lost 5 bases, J lost 4 bases, and 11 bases stayed unmatched. There are 16 residues in the CDR3. CDR1 MDHEN and CDR2 SYDVKM come from the germline V gene. For the CDR3, the DNA is TGTGCCAGCAGTCCCCTTATGCGACAGGGTTACAATGAGCAGTTCTTC. Translating it yields CASSPLMRQGYNEQFF.

The chain recombines TRBV10-3 with TRBJ1-5; no definite D call. V was cut by 5 bases and J by 0 bases, with 11 bases left in between. Germline CDR1 and CDR2: ENHRY and SYGVKD. This CDR3 region has 15 residues. The CDR3 bases are TGTGCCATCAGTCAATCGGGAGCTAGCAATCAGCCCCAGCATTTT. Translated: CAISQSGASNQPQHF.

This clone turned up a few times. This chain links TRBV11-2 with TRBJ2-4; 10 bases are a match to TRBD2. The CDR3 covers 16 residues. Trimming removed 4 bases from V and 7 bases from J; junction bases left unmatched: 10. Per germline, CDR1 SGHAT and CDR2 FQNNGV. CDR3 sequence (DNA): TGTGCCAGCAGCTCTAGCGGGAGTCGAAGCGCGAACATTCAGTACTTC. Amino acid sequence: CASSSSGSRSANIQYF.

CDR3 coding DNA: TGTGCCAGTAGCCGACAGTCCACCGGGGAGCTGTTTTTT. Protein: CASSRQSTGELFF. The V call is TRBV19, the J call TRBJ2-2, with D possibly TRBD1 on 5 matching bases. Germline CDR1 reads LNHDA; CDR2 reads SQIVND (reference sequence). V shed 6 bases and J shed 4 bases, with 9 bases lying between them. This CDR3 has 13 amino acids.

The V gene is TRBV30, the J gene TRBJ1-4; 8 nucleotides agree with TRBD1. The CDR3 is 13 residues long. The V gene end was trimmed by 3 bases and the J gene end by 8 bases; junction bases not matched to a gene: 5. CDR1 and CDR2 (germline): GTSNPN, SVGIG (reference sequence). The CDR3 nucleotides read TGTGCCTGGAGCGACAGGGGAAGCGAAAAACTGTTTTTT. Its protein product is CAWSDRGSEKLFF.

The chain couples TRBV6-5 to TRBJ2-1, with D possibly TRBD2 on 6 matching bases. Trimming removed 5 bases from V and 12 bases from J, with 17 bases in between. The length of the CDR3 is 13 residues. Germline loops: CDR1 MNHEY, CDR2 SVGAGI. CDR3 nucleotide sequence: TGTGCCAGCAGTCGAACCATACTAGCAGGGCAGTTCTTC. Its protein is CASSRTILAGQFF.